A single sample is the source of the 25 T cell receptor beta chains below, sequenced in a study of OX40 agonist ivuxolimab in advanced cancers. Sequenced by immunoSEQ multiplex PCR; TCRdb stores in-frame clones only, minus some. The table records some 13,000 clones, about four fifths of them present only once. The material sequenced was CD4+ or CD8+ T cells sorted from blood, taken in a trial of the OX40 agonist ivuxolimab. These receptors were obtained from an adult with an advanced solid tumor such as melanoma, head and neck, liver or kidney cancer.

Only a few counts were recorded for this clone. The chain uses TRBV28 and TRBJ2-7; tentative D call: TRBD2 (9 bases). The CDR3 runs 15 residues. V was shortened by 5 bases and J by 5 bases, with 19 bases between the two germline ends. CDR1 is MDHEN, CDR2 SYDVKM, per germline. In DNA form, the CDR3 reads TGTGCCAGCAGTCCCAGGGGGCTAGCGGGGAACGAGCAGTACTTC. Translation gives CASSPRGLAGNEQYF.

The V and J genes are TRBV7-9 and TRBJ2-5; TRBD1 agrees at 7 bases. The J call may be in error: the DNA end matches TRBJ2-7 better. Per germline, CDR1 SEHNR and CDR2 FQNEAQ (reference sequence). The CDR3 is 14 residues long. The CDR3 reads CASSSVTGPYEQYF. CDR3 DNA sequence: TGTGCCAGCAGCTCCGTGACAGGGCCCTACGAGCAGTACTTC.

V and J are TRBV7-6 and TRBJ2-7; 8 bases align to TRBD2. The CDR3 extends over 15 amino acids. With 2 bases clipped from V and 0 bases from J, the junction kept 3 bases outside the gene matches. CDR1 is SGHVS and CDR2 is FNYEAQ in the germline V gene. CDR3 in DNA: TGTGCCAGCAGCTTAAGCGGGGGTAGCTCCTACGAGCAGTACTTC. Translation gives CASSLSGGSSYEQYF. Full variable domain (outside the CDR3, taken from reference TRBV7-6 and TRBJ2-7): GAGVSQSPRYKVTKRGQDVALRCDPISGHVSLYWYRQALGQGPEFLTYFNYEAQQDKSGLPNDRFSAERPEGSISTLTIQRTEQRDSAMYRCASSLSGGSSYEQYFGPGTRLTVT.

This chain uses TRBV4-3 with TRBJ1-1; D ambiguous. V lost 3 bases and J 4 bases, leaving 15 bases between the germline ends. Germline values: CDR1 LGHNA, CDR2 YSLEER. The CDR3 extends over 15 amino acids. CDR3 sequence reads: CASSQSFRLGTEAFF. The CDR3 DNA reads as TGCGCCAGCAGCCAGTCGTTTAGGTTGGGCACTGAAGCTTTCTTT.

This clone is termed hyperexpanded. This chain connects TRBV13 to TRBJ2-7; the match to TRBD2 covers 9 bases. The V gene end was trimmed by 5 bases and the J gene end by 5 bases; junction bases not matched to a gene: 10. CDR3 length equals 15 residues. Per the germline V gene, CDR1 is PRHDT and CDR2 is FYEKMQ (reference sequence). The CDR3 nucleotides read TGTGCCAGCAGCGGCCTAGCGGGAACTGTCGACGAGCAGTACTTC. Its translation: CASSGLAGTVDEQYF. The full variable domain, with the rest looked up from reference TRBV13 and TRBJ2-7, is AAGVIQSPRHLIKEKRETATLKCYPIPRHDTVYWYQQGPGQDPQFLISFYEKMQSDKGSIPDRFSAQQFSDYHSELNMSSLELGDSALYFCASSGLAGTVDEQYFGPGTRLTVT.

The rearrangement uses TRBV2 and TRBJ1-2, with 7 bases that match TRBD1. The CDR3 contains 15 residues. Germline V gene data show CDR1 as SNHLY and CDR2 as FYNNEI. V was pared by 3 bases and J by 2 bases, with 6 bases of the junction left unmatched. In nucleotides, the CDR3 is TGTGCCAGCAGTGATTCCCGGGACAGCAACTATGGCTACACCTTC. Translated: CASSDSRDSNYGYTF.

This chain uses TRBV5-2 with TRBJ2-7; the D segment call TRBD2 is taken from the table without a DNA check. TRBV5-2 is classified as a pseudogene. The CDR3 runs 15 residues. The DNA for the CDR3 is TGTGCCAGCAGCGGCCTAGCGGGAACTGTCGACGAGCAGTACTTC. Translated, it gives CASSGLAGTVDEQYF.

This clone appeared a few times. The genes are TRBV9 and TRBJ2-7, with TRBD2 identical over 10 bases. V was pared by 4 bases and J by 2 bases, with 6 bases of the junction left unmatched. The CDR3 has 15 amino acids. CDR1 is SGDLS, CDR2 YYNGEE, per germline. CDR3 residues: CASSPSGSGTYEQYF. CDR3 bases: TGTGCCAGCAGCCCTAGCGGGAGTGGAACCTACGAGCAGTACTTC.

This clone has only one observation. This chain joins TRBV18 and TRBJ2-1; 12 bases line up with TRBD2. The trim removed 2 bases at V and 6 bases at J, leaving 2 bases unmatched. The CDR3 is 15 residues long. Germline CDR1 reads KGHSH; CDR2 reads LQKENI. The CDR3 sequence is CASSPGLAGRNEQFF. CDR3 bases: TGTGCCAGCTCACCAGGACTAGCGGGACGCAATGAGCAGTTCTTC.

V usage is TRBV19 and J usage is TRBJ2-7, with 7 bases that match TRBD1. The CDR3 runs 16 residues. The germline V gene encodes CDR1 LNHDA and CDR2 SQIVND (reference sequence). V trimming: 3 bases; J trimming: 3 bases; junction bases outside the gene matches: 11. This CDR3 reads CASSMKGGHRNYEQYF. CDR3 nucleotide sequence: TGTGCCAGTAGTATGAAAGGGGGCCACCGGAACTACGAGCAGTACTTC.

The genes are TRBV28 and TRBJ2-3; TRBD1 matches 8 bases. Germline CDR1 reads MDHEN; CDR2 reads SYDVKM. Losses at the gene ends were 7 bases for V and 4 bases for J; bases not matched to a gene: 13. This CDR3 has 16 residues. The CDR3 sequence: CASTLGTGREADTQYF. The CDR3 nucleotides are TGTGCCAGCACCTTGGGGACAGGTCGGGAAGCAGATACGCAGTATTTT.

This clone was seen more than once but under ten times. The chain joins TRBV9 to TRBJ2-3; D is undetermined. Trimming stripped 0 bases from V and 1 base from J, with 15 bases between. This CDR3 spans 17 amino acids. Germline loops: CDR1 SGDLS, CDR2 YYNGEE. CDR3 region: CASSVGVPARGTDTQYF. The DNA for the CDR3 is TGTGCCAGCAGCGTAGGGGTTCCGGCACGGGGCACAGATACGCAGTATTTT.

J is TRBJ1-1 and V is TRBV25-1, with D maybe TRBD1 (6 bases). CDR3 length equals 13 residues. Per the germline V gene, CDR1 is MGHDK and CDR2 is SYGVNS. V was cut by 5 bases and J by 5 bases, with 12 bases left in between. The CDR3 coding sequence is TGTGCCAGCAGTACCGGGGGGCAAACTGAAGCTTTCTTT. This translates into CASSTGGQTEAFF.

This chain's CDR3 is CASSAAGTGYYGYTF. In DNA, the CDR3 is TGTGCCAGCAGCGCCGCCGGGACAGGGTACTATGGCTACACCTTC. The chain recombines TRBV5-6 with TRBJ1-2; 9 positions agree with TRBD1. Trimming cost V 4 bases and J 3 bases; bases outside gene matches: 7. The length of the CDR3 is 15 residues. Germline loops: CDR1 SGHDT, CDR2 YYEEEE.

J is TRBJ2-7 and V is TRBV28; D possibly corresponds to TRBD2 (6 bases). The ends were cut back, 3 bases at V and 2 bases at J, with 11 bases in the middle. The CDR3 extends over 14 amino acids. Germline assignment: CDR1 MDHEN and CDR2 SYDVKM. CDR3: CASSFLAATYEQYF. The CDR3 DNA reads TGTGCCAGCAGTTTTTTAGCGGCGACCTACGAGCAGTACTTC.

The rearrangement uses TRBV19 and TRBJ1-1, with 7 bases identical to TRBD1. CDR1 is LNHDA and CDR2 is SQIVND in the germline V gene (reference sequence). The CDR3 consists of 14 residues. V was pared by 6 bases and J by 0 bases, with 4 bases of the junction left unmatched. This CDR3 reads CASSRQGMNTEAFF. The DNA for the CDR3 is TGTGCCAGTAGCCGACAGGGAATGAACACTGAAGCTTTCTTT.

This clone has a handful of counts. The chain employs TRBV27 and TRBJ1-1; D gene unclear. Germline assignment: CDR1 MNHEY and CDR2 SMNVEV (reference sequence). Trimming removed 5 bases at V and 0 bases at J, with 7 bases between. This CDR3 is 13 amino acids long. The DNA of the CDR3 is TGTGCCAGCAGTGACGGGGTGAACACTGAAGCTTTCTTT. It encodes CASSDGVNTEAFF.

The rearrangement joins TRBV6-1 to TRBJ2-7; D unresolved. V was trimmed by 4 bases and J by 3 bases, leaving 4 bases between them. The CDR3 extends over 11 amino acids. CDR1 is MNHNS, CDR2 SASEGT, per germline. CDR3 loop: CASSGYYEQYF. DNA for the CDR3: TGTGCCAGCAGTGGGTACTACGAGCAGTACTTC.

The chain combines TRBV2 with TRBJ2-1; no clear D gene. The ends were cut back, 6 bases at V and 12 bases at J, with 15 bases in the middle. CDR1 is SNHLY, CDR2 FYNNEI, per germline. The CDR3 contains 12 residues. CDR3 amino acids: CASSGVRIGQFF. CDR3 bases: TGTGCCAGCAGCGGTGTAAGGATTGGGCAGTTCTTC.

The chain employs TRBV7-9 and TRBJ2-1; 8 nucleotides line up with TRBD1. Trimming took 4 bases from V and 2 from J; bases not matched to a gene: 4. The CDR3 length is 15 residues. Germline V CDR1 and CDR2: SEHNR, FQNEAQ (reference sequence). CDR3 sequence: CASSSDRVTYNEQFF. CDR3 bases: TGTGCCAGCAGCTCGGACAGGGTCACCTACAATGAGCAGTTCTTC.

J is TRBJ2-1 and V is TRBV10-3; TRBD2 matches at 12 bases. The CDR3 is made up of 16 amino acids. The ends lost 2 bases at V and 5 bases at J; junction bases unmatched: 4. Germline V gives CDR1 ENHRY, CDR2 SYGVKD. DNA for the CDR3: TGTGCCATCAGTGAGGAACTAGCGGGAGGCCACAATGAGCAGTTCTTC. Amino acid sequence: CAISEELAGGHNEQFF.

The chain's CDR3 is CASLPLTGTYEQYF. For the CDR3, the DNA is TGTGCCAGCCTCCCGCTGACTGGAACTTACGAGCAGTACTTC. The rearrangement links TRBV28 to TRBJ2-7; D gene ambiguous. This CDR3 spans 14 amino acids. Trimming removed 8 bases from V and 4 bases from J, with 18 bases in between. Germline V gene lookup returns CDR1 MDHEN and CDR2 SYDVKM.

This chain connects TRBV6-5 to TRBJ2-3, with D maybe TRBD2 (5 bases). The CDR3 runs 14 residues. V lost 2 bases and J lost 5, with 11 bases in between. Germline values: CDR1 MNHEY, CDR2 SVGAGI. CDR3 nucleotide sequence: TGTGCCAGCAGTTACGCTAGCTCGGGAGATACGCAGTATTTT. Translating gives CASSYASSGDTQYF.

This clone has a single count. V usage is TRBV10-1 and J usage is TRBJ1-6, with no clear D. Trimming took 1 base from V and 9 from J, leaving 10 bases between them. Germline lookup yields CDR1 WNHNN and CDR2 SYGVQD (reference sequence). The CDR3 length is 14 residues. CDR3 protein: CASSEYLLRSPLHF. The DNA for the CDR3 is TGCGCCAGCAGTGAGTATCTTTTGCGTTCACCCCTCCACTTT.

This clone was detected only a few times. This sequence joins TRBV9 and TRBJ2-2, with D unresolved. Germline V CDR1 and CDR2: SGDLS, YYNGEE. The CDR3 covers 13 residues. V was clipped by 0 bases and J by 3 bases, with 3 bases between them. CDR3 coding DNA: TGTGCCAGCAGCGTAGTGGACACCGGGGAGCTGTTTTTT. It yields the protein CASSVVDTGELFF.